Listed below are T cell receptor beta chains from one sample, sequenced in a study of T cell responses to AZD1222 COVID-19 vaccine. TCRdb keeps only in-frame clones here, not all; method: immunoSEQ multiplex PCR. The profile covers about 92,000 clones, with approximately 86% appearing a single time and approximately 5.5% taken by the ten largest. The sequenced sample was peripheral blood, obtained on day 0 of AZD1222 vaccination. These receptors all stem from an adult in good health. CDR3s include the opening cysteine and the closing phenylalanine or tryptophan. D genes are given only for firm matches. A row's size may be missing; if present it is once, few, many or a size class.

size,V,D,J,CDR3,DNA
once,TRBV7-8,.,TRBJ1-5,CASSLVGGPTNQPQHF,TGTGCCAGCAGCTTAGTTGGGGGGCCGACGAATCAGCCCCAGCATTTT
.,TRBV12-3/TRBV12-4,.,TRBJ2-5,CASSTNRDVLDF,TGTGCCAGCAGTACAAACCGGGACGTTTTAGACTTC
.,TRBV2,TRBD1,TRBJ2-6,CASSDPTGQSSGANVLTF,TGTGCCAGCAGTGACCCGACGGGACAGAGCTCTGGGGCCAACGTCCTGACTTTC
.,TRBV19,TRBD1,TRBJ1-2,CASSTLGQGANYGYTF,TGTGCCAGTAGTACTCTTGGACAGGGTGCGAACTATGGCTACACCTTC
few,TRBV28,.,TRBJ1-3,CASRGPDIGANTIYF,TGTGCCAGCAGGGGCCCTGACATTGGGGCGAACACCATATATTTT
.,TRBV7-9,.,TRBJ1-2,CASSLLQADSVYGYTF,TGTGCCAGCAGCTTATTGCAGGCGGACAGCGTCTATGGCTACACCTTC
.,TRBV4-2,.,TRBJ2-1,CASSQGLGNEQFF,TGTGCCAGCAGCCAAGGTCTGGGTAATGAGCAGTTCTTC
.,TRBV7-2,.,TRBJ1-5,CASSPGGDQPQHF,TGTGCCAGCAGCCCCGGGGGGGATCAGCCCCAGCATTTT
.,TRBV27,TRBD1,TRBJ1-1,CASSADRVSNTEAFF,TGTGCCAGCAGTGCCGACAGGGTTTCGAACACTGAAGCTTTCTTT
once,TRBV28,.,TRBJ1-1,CASSLGDRDTEAFF,TGTGCCAGCAGTTTAGGGGATCGGGATACTGAAGCTTTCTTT
.,TRBV28,.,TRBJ1-5,CASSSQLNQPQHF,TGTGCCAGCAGCTCACAGCTCAATCAGCCCCAGCATTTT
once,TRBV29-1,TRBD1,TRBJ1-2,CSVEASGGRANYGYTF,TGCAGCGTTGAAGCGTCAGGGGGCCGAGCTAACTATGGCTACACCTTC
once,TRBV6-2/TRBV6-3,.,TRBJ2-1,CASSYVYGHRGDEQFF,TGTGCCAGCAGTTACGTTTATGGACACAGAGGCGATGAGCAGTTCTTC
once,TRBV27,.,TRBJ2-7,CASSPSRGSEQYF,TGTGCCAGCAGTCCAAGTCGGGGTTCCGAGCAGTACTTC
.,TRBV15,TRBD1,TRBJ2-1,CATSRDPGQHNEQFF,TGTGCCACCAGCAGAGATCCGGGACAGCATAATGAGCAGTTCTTC
.,TRBV7-9,TRBD1,TRBJ2-5,CASSRQGQAEETQYF,TGTGCCAGCAGCCGACAGGGACAGGCGGAAGAGACCCAGTACTTC
.,TRBV12-3/TRBV12-4,.,TRBJ1-1,CASSLSPNAEAFF,TGTGCCAGCAGTTTATCACCTAACGCTGAAGCTTTCTTT
few,TRBV19,.,TRBJ2-7,CASSIGGGDPYEQYF,TGTGCCAGTAGTATTGGAGGGGGTGATCCTTACGAGCAGTACTTC
.,TRBV27,.,TRBJ1-2,CASSLSLDFYGYTF,TGTGCCAGCAGTTTATCCTTGGACTTCTATGGCTACACCTTC
.,TRBV10-3,.,TRBJ1-2,CAIRDDVNYGYTF,TGTGCCATCAGGGATGACGTAAACTATGGCTACACCTTC
.,TRBV28,.,TRBJ2-1,CASSPGGRHEQFF,TGTGCCAGCAGTCCCGGTGGTCGGCATGAGCAGTTCTTC
once,TRBV5-1,.,TRBJ2-6,CASSLMGSGANVLTF,TGCGCCAGCAGCCTGATGGGCTCTGGGGCCAACGTCCTGACTTTC
.,TRBV7-6,TRBD2,TRBJ2-3,CASSERLAGSTDTQYF,TGTGCCAGCAGCGAGCGACTAGCGGGCAGCACAGATACGCAGTATTTT
.,TRBV7-2,.,TRBJ1-1,CASSLGPRPFF,TGTGCCAGCAGCTTGGGGCCGCGGCCTTTCTTT
.,TRBV2,.,TRBJ1-1,CASSVSLTSATEAFF,TGTGCCAGCAGTGTCTCCCTGACCTCGGCCACTGAAGCTTTCTTT
.,TRBV6-5,TRBD1,TRBJ2-7,CASSSHRGRDEQYF,TGTGCCAGCAGTTCACACAGGGGAAGGGACGAGCAGTACTTC
once,TRBV6-6,.,TRBJ2-1,CASSRSGGHNEQFF,TGTGCCAGCAGTCGATCAGGGGGGCACAATGAGCAGTTCTTC
.,TRBV18,TRBD2,TRBJ2-7,CASSQGDLAGGYEQYF,TGTGCCAGCTCGCAGGGGGACCTAGCGGGAGGATACGAGCAGTACTTC
.,TRBV7-6,.,TRBJ2-7,CASSLARGVSYEQYF,TGTGCCAGCAGCCTTGCCAGGGGAGTTTCCTACGAGCAGTACTTC
.,TRBV6-4,TRBD1,TRBJ1-4,CASSIDRGRDEKLFF,TGTGCCAGCAGTATTGACAGGGGGCGGGATGAAAAACTGTTTTTT
.,TRBV19,TRBD1,TRBJ1-1,CASRPTGVPEAFF,TGTGCCAGTAGACCAACAGGGGTTCCTGAAGCTTTCTTT
.,TRBV27,.,TRBJ2-7,CASSLSYGAGEQYF,TGTGCCAGCAGTTTATCTTACGGGGCAGGCGAGCAGTACTTC
.,TRBV7-8,.,TRBJ2-7,CASSAYRVLQHYEQYF,TGTGCCAGCAGCGCCTACCGGGTCTTACAGCACTACGAGCAGTACTTC
.,TRBV7-9,.,TRBJ1-6,CATPRGPNSPLHF,TGTGCCACCCCCCGGGGCCCGAATTCACCCCTCCACTTT
.,TRBV5-3,.,TRBJ2-7,CARSLGRDRVLAGIYEQYF,TGTGCCAGAAGCTTGGGCCGGGACAGGGTTCTAGCGGGAATATACGAGCAGTACTTC
.,TRBV13,.,TRBJ2-7,CASSYRDNYEQYF,TGTGCCAGCAGCTACCGGGACAACTACGAGCAGTACTTC
.,TRBV2,TRBD2,TRBJ2-7,CASRGLAGGNEQYF,TGTGCCAGCAGGGGCCTAGCGGGAGGTAACGAGCAGTACTTC
.,TRBV20-1,TRBD1,TRBJ2-7,CSAGTAYEQYF,TGCAGTGCTGGGACAGCCTACGAGCAGTACTTC
.,TRBV5-1,TRBD1,TRBJ2-7,CASSPGQGRTYEQYF,TGCGCCAGCAGCCCAGGACAGGGGCGTACCTACGAGCAGTACTTC
.,TRBV6-2/TRBV6-3,.,TRBJ2-2,CASSRVAGELFF,TGTGCCAGCAGTAGGGTAGCGGGGGAGCTGTTTTTT
.,TRBV27,.,TRBJ2-3,CASSERGDNTDTQYF,TGTGCCAGCAGTGAAAGGGGGGACAACACAGATACGCAGTATTTT
.,TRBV30,.,TRBJ1-3,CAWERPSSGNTIYF,TGTGCCTGGGAACGACCGAGCTCTGGAAACACCATATATTTT
.,TRBV30,.,TRBJ1-1,CAWRTGKWVENTEAFF,TGTGCCTGGAGAACTGGGAAGTGGGTAGAGAACACTGAAGCTTTCTTT
.,TRBV5-1,.,TRBJ2-2,CASSPGHGELFF,TGCGCCAGCAGCCCTGGCCACGGGGAGCTGTTTTTT
once,TRBV9,.,TRBJ2-3,CASSVADRTNRDTQYF,TGTGCCAGCAGCGTAGCCGACAGGACCAACCGGGATACGCAGTATTTT
.,TRBV18,TRBD2,TRBJ2-3,CASSPREGDTQYF,TGTGCCAGCTCACCACGGGAGGGAGATACGCAGTATTTT
.,TRBV28,.,TRBJ2-1,CASSRDQKKQFF,TGTGCCAGCAGCAGGGACCAAAAAAAGCAGTTCTTC
.,TRBV7-9,TRBD2,TRBJ2-3,CASGLAGEADTQYF,TGTGCCAGCGGACTAGCGGGAGAAGCAGATACGCAGTATTTT
.,TRBV6-5,.,TRBJ2-5,CASRAGQTDQETQYF,TGTGCCAGCAGGGCGGGACAGACAGACCAAGAGACCCAGTACTTC
.,TRBV10-1,TRBD2,TRBJ2-3,CASSERSSGSTDTQYF,TGCGCCAGCAGTGAGAGGTCTAGCGGGAGTACAGATACGCAGTATTTT
once,TRBV19,TRBD1,TRBJ1-1,CASSRGQVYTEAFF,TGTGCCAGTAGTAGAGGACAGGTATACACTGAAGCTTTCTTT
few,TRBV4-3,TRBD1,TRBJ2-7,CASSPDRDSSYEQYF,TGCGCCAGCAGCCCGGATAGGGACAGCTCCTACGAGCAGTACTTC
.,TRBV4-1,TRBD1,TRBJ1-4,CASSQDQGAFVFF,TGCGCCAGCAGCCAAGATCAGGGGGCGTTTGTGTTTTTT
.,TRBV5-6,.,TRBJ1-2,CASSLSLETMFGYTF,TGTGCCAGCAGCTTGTCCTTGGAGACTATGTTCGGCTACACCTTC